This T cell receptor (beta chain) derives from a study of shared clonotypes between healthy human individuals. The study's findings and limits: Owing to a small donor count, the genetic and exposure-history diversity represented was limited. Lower generation probabilities were found for non-shared clonotypes than for those shared by all four donors. A generally larger estimated richness was seen in naive subsets than in memory subsets.

The length of the CDR3 is 16 residues. Germline V lookup: CDR1 SEHNR, CDR2 FQNEAQ (reference sequence). The ends were cut back, 5 bases at V and 0 bases at J, with 16 bases in the middle. Points on this clone: The antigen is not known.

The DNA input per sorted-subset replicate PCR was roughly 0.2 ug, corresponding to some 30,000 T cell genomes. The repertoire was sequenced with immunoSEQ multiplex PCR; TCRdb's copy has only in-frame clones and lacks some. The sample lists some 1.1 million clones, 70% to 80% occurring once. The sequenced sample consisted of memory CD4+ T cells from PBMCs. The subset: CD45RA-negative fraction. The receptor comes from a man younger than 30 in good health. Some clones in this sample may be carry-over from other donors' samples. The chain has TRBV7-9 and TRBJ1-1, with D possibly matching TRBD1 (5 bases). The CDR3 nucleotides are TGTGCCAGCAGCCCCCCCGGGGGAAGGATGAACACTGAAGCTTTCTTT. It specifies CASSPPGGRMNTEAFF.